The 30 T cell receptor beta chains given below trace back to one sample, sequenced in a study of CXCR3-negative and CXCR3-positive naive CD8 T cells. Whole-study results and caveats: Higher TRB CDR3 hydrophobicity marked CXCR3-positive naive cells relative to CXCR3-negative naive cells.

Antigens for these TCRs are unknown. 5' RACE that incorporated UMI labels was used to prepare the TRB cDNA libraries. TCRdb reanalyzed the 5' RACE reads and collapses them to one entry per CDR3 protein, without DNA. In all, the sample yields around 88,000 distinct CDR3 sequences. Sequencing was performed on naive CXCR3+ CD8+ T cells from blood. Subset of the sample: CD45RO-CCR7+CD27+CD95- naive CD8+ T cells expressing CXCR3 (TNR3+). Source of these receptors: a human donor in good health. Some clones in this sample may be carry-over from other donors' samples.

This chain links TRBV7-2 with TRBJ2-7. This CDR3 comprises 12 residues. The V gene's germline CDR1 is SGHTA and CDR2 FQGNSA. The CDR3 sequence is CASSLGTSEQYF. The full variable domain, with the rest looked up from reference TRBV7-2 and TRBJ2-7, is GAGVSQSPSNKVTEKGKDVELRCDPISGHTALYWYRQSLGQGLEFLIYFQGNSAPDKSGLPSDRFSAERTGGSVSTLTIQRTQQEDSAVYLCASSLGTSEQYFGPGTRLTVT.

The chain's CDR3 is CSARDLGGNLGDTQYF. V gene TRBV20-1 combines with J gene TRBJ2-3; the D call of TRBD1 rests on TCRdb alone, since no DNA is present to check it. The germline CDR1 and CDR2 sequences are DFQATT and SNEGSKA (reference sequence). CDR3 length: 16 residues.

The chain has TRBV7-9 and TRBJ2-7; the D gene TCRdb calls, TRBD2, cannot be checked with no DNA. The germline CDR1 and CDR2 sequences are SEHNR and FQNEAQ (reference sequence). The length of the CDR3 is 13 residues. CDR3 in amino acids: CASRRGPVDEQYF.

The chain combines TRBV29-1 with TRBJ2-7. Looked up from germline, CDR1 is SQVTM and CDR2 is ANQGSEA. The CDR3 is made up of 12 amino acids. Here the CDR3 reads CSVGLASYEQYF.

This chain joins TRBV7-9 and TRBJ2-5; the TRBD2 assignment by TCRdb is unverifiable without DNA. Germline assignment: CDR1 SEHNR and CDR2 FQNEAQ (reference sequence). CDR3 length: 15 residues. CDR3 in amino acids: CANGKIAGGQETQYF.

This chain connects TRBV11-1 to TRBJ2-1; TCRdb gives TRBD2 as the D gene, but with no DNA this cannot be confirmed. This CDR3 comprises 16 residues. Germline-derived CDR1 and CDR2 are SGHAT and FQDESV (reference sequence). The CDR3 here is CASSSGSGLLNNEQFF.

CDR3 sequence: CASSPRQGGYNEQFF. This chain joins TRBV11-3 and TRBJ2-1; the D call from TCRdb, TRBD1, cannot be confirmed without DNA. CDR3 length: 15 residues. Germline CDR1 reads SGHNT; CDR2 reads YENEEA.

The CDR3 loop is CSVGAPDSGNGYTF. J is TRBJ1-2 and V is TRBV29-1; TCRdb outputs TRBD1, but without DNA this stays unchecked. CDR3 length: 14 amino acids. CDR1 is SQVTM, CDR2 ANQGSEA, per germline. The variable domain in full, completed from reference TRBV29-1 and TRBJ1-2, reads SAVISQKPSRDICQRGTSLTIQCQVDSQVTMMFWYRQQPGQSLTLIATANQGSEATYESGFVIDKFPISRPNLTFSTLTVSNMSPEDSSIYLCSVGAPDSGNGYTFGSGTRLTVV.

The chain uses TRBV27 and TRBJ1-5; TCRdb designates TRBD1, a call that cannot be tested without DNA. CDR1 MNHEY and CDR2 SMNVEV come from the germline V gene (reference sequence). CDR3 length: 15 amino acids. This CDR3 is CASSSRTGIDQPQHF.

V is TRBV7-8 and J is TRBJ2-1; TCRdb's D gene call, TRBD2, goes unchecked for lack of DNA. The CDR3 consists of 18 residues. Germline V gene lookup returns CDR1 SGHVS and CDR2 FQNEAQ. CDR3: CASSLAWTSGTLYNEQFF.

The chain uses TRBV4-1 and TRBJ1-5. Germline V gene lookup returns CDR1 MGHRA and CDR2 YSYEKL. CDR3 length equals 15 residues. CDR3: CASSSASSGNQPQHF.

The chain uses TRBV5-1 and TRBJ2-5; lacking DNA, the TRBD2 call made by TCRdb goes unchecked. Looked up from germline, CDR1 is SGHRS and CDR2 is YFSETQ. The CDR3 sequence is 18 residues long. CDR3 sequence: CASSLTPPLAGLQETQYF. Together with reference TRBV5-1 and TRBJ2-5, the CDR3 gives the full variable domain: KAGVTQTPRYLIKTRGQQVTLSCSPISGHRSVSWYQQTPGQGLQFLFEYFSETQRNKGNFPGRFSGRQFSNSRSEMNVSTLELGDSALYLCASSLTPPLAGLQETQYFGPGTRLLVL.

The V call is TRBV28, the J call TRBJ2-2. The CDR3 spans 14 residues. Germline CDR1 MDHEN, CDR2 SYDVKM. This CDR3 is CASTPTSAAGELFF. Together with reference TRBV28 and TRBJ2-2, the CDR3 gives the full variable domain: DVKVTQSSRYLVKRTGEKVFLECVQDMDHENMFWYRQDPGLGLRLIYFSYDVKMKEKGDIPEGYSVSREKKERFSLILESASTNQTSMYLCASTPTSAAGELFFGEGSRLTVL.

The chain links TRBV29-1 to TRBJ1-3; with no DNA, the TCRdb D assignment of TRBD1 cannot be verified. CDR1 is SQVTM and CDR2 is ANQGSEA in the germline V gene. This CDR3 region has 12 residues. CDR3 protein: CSVEGAQDTIYF.

The CDR3: CASSPLGVSGNTIYF. The rearrangement joins TRBV12-3 or TRBV12-4 to TRBJ1-3. The CDR3 loop spans 15 amino acids.

The gene calls are TRBV29-1 and TRBJ2-3; TCRdb's assignment of TRBD2 cannot be checked, as there is no DNA. The CDR3 totals 14 residues. Per the germline V gene, CDR1 is SQVTM and CDR2 is ANQGSEA. Here the CDR3 reads CSVMGLAGVDTQYF.

This chain uses TRBV14 with TRBJ2-3; with no DNA, the TCRdb D assignment of TRBD1 cannot be verified. Germline CDR1 and CDR2: SGHDN and FVKESK. CDR3 length equals 17 residues. CDR3 residues: CASSQDGPGWDADTQYF.

The rearrangement joins TRBV20-1 to TRBJ2-7; with no DNA, the TCRdb D assignment of TRBD2 cannot be verified. The CDR3 consists of 13 residues. CDR1 DFQATT and CDR2 SNEGSKA come from the germline V gene (reference sequence). CDR3 amino acids: CSARPSGSYEQYF.

The rearrangement joins TRBV14 to TRBJ2-1. The V gene's germline CDR1 is SGHDN and CDR2 FVKESK. The CDR3 totals 16 residues. CDR3 sequence: CASSHSAFSSYNEQFF.

The chain combines TRBV29-1 with TRBJ1-2. CDR3 length equals 14 residues. CDR1 and CDR2 from the germline V gene are SQVTM and ANQGSEA. The CDR3 sequence: CSVDGGGGAHRHTF.

The chain is built from TRBV27 and TRBJ2-7. Germline assignment: CDR1 MNHEY and CDR2 SMNVEV (reference sequence). The CDR3 sequence is 14 residues long. Here the CDR3 reads CASSFVWYTDEQYF.

This sequence joins TRBV28 and TRBJ2-1; TCRdb indicates TRBD1, and absent DNA this call remains unverified. This CDR3 comprises 15 residues. Germline-derived CDR1 and CDR2 are MDHEN and SYDVKM. CDR3 sequence reads: CASGGPGTTYNEQFF.

The V call is TRBV12-3 or TRBV12-4, the J call TRBJ2-2. The CDR3 loop spans 13 amino acids. The CDR3 sequence: CASREVDTGELFF.

The CDR3 spells CASSQDLADSTDTQYF. The genes are TRBV14 and TRBJ2-3. This CDR3 contains 16 residues. Looked up from germline, CDR1 is SGHDN and CDR2 is FVKESK.

This chain's CDR3 is CASWTANYGYTF. The J gene is TRBJ1-2, the V gene TRBV12-3 or TRBV12-4. The CDR3 loop spans 12 amino acids.

The V call is TRBV2, the J call TRBJ2-2; TCRdb proposes TRBD1, but this gene call is untestable without DNA. The germline CDR1 and CDR2 sequences are SNHLY and FYNNEI. The CDR3 has 15 residues. CDR3 region: CASSLGQGGTGELFF. Filled out from reference TRBV2 and TRBJ2-2, the complete variable domain reads EPEVTQTPSHQVTQMGQEVILRCVPISNHLYFYWYRQILGQKVEFLVSFYNNEISEKSEIFDDQFSVERPDGSNFTLKIRSTKLEDSAMYFCASSLGQGGTGELFFGEGSRLTVL.

The chain is built from TRBV20-1 and TRBJ2-2; there is no DNA to check the TCRdb D call of TRBD1. Germline assignment: CDR1 DFQATT and CDR2 SNEGSKA (reference sequence). This CDR3 region has 16 residues. The CDR3 spells CSARDFDRGVTGELFF.

This chain links TRBV19 with TRBJ1-2. The CDR3 spans 13 residues. The germline V gene encodes CDR1 LNHDA and CDR2 SQIVND (reference sequence). The CDR3 sequence: CASSPGPSIGYTF.

The genes are TRBV1 and TRBJ2-5; the TCRdb call, TRBD2, lacks DNA for checking. TRBV1 is flagged as a pseudogene. This CDR3 has 14 amino acids. The CDR3 sequence is CTSRETSRQETQYF.

V is TRBV28 and J is TRBJ2-1; no DNA is available, so the TRBD1 call from TCRdb remains unchecked. Germline CDR1 reads MDHEN; CDR2 reads SYDVKM. The CDR3 has 17 amino acids. The CDR3 sequence: CASSLRGTGFSYNEQFF.